A single sample is the source of the 18 T cell receptor beta chains below, sequenced in a study of Graves' ophthalmopathy and Graves' hyperthyroidism. RNA transcripts were the source from which TCR beta CDR3 regions were amplified. Second-round multiplex PCR came after a first-round RT-PCR that employed HTBI primers. TCRdb used MiXCR to reprocess the multiplex PCR reads, holding one entry per CDR3 protein. The data hold almost 750,000 distinct CDR3 sequences, with 40% observed a single time. Sequencing was performed on peripheral blood. Source of these receptors: an adult man with Graves' ophthalmopathy.

Comments on this clonotype: A read error may account for a junction end that differs from germline. V and J are TRBV10-3 and TRBJ2-5; D perhaps matches TRBD2 (6 bases). CDR1 is ENHRY and CDR2 is SYGVKD in the germline V gene. The CDR3 contains 16 residues. CDR3 nucleotides: TGTGCCAGCAGTGGAGGGCCCCGGTTCTTACAAGAGACCCAGTACTTC. Protein: CASSGGPRFLQETQYF.

The chain employs TRBV25-1 and TRBJ1-6, with 9 bases identical to TRBD1. The junction had 6 bases not matched to a gene; V was cut back by 8 bases and J by 7 bases. There are 14 residues in the CDR3. Germline values: CDR1 MGHDK, CDR2 SYGVNS. Written as DNA, the CDR3 is TGTGCCAGCGTCGGACAGGGGCCGAATTCACCCCTCCACTTT. This translates into CASVGQGPNSPLHF.

The rearrangement links TRBV29-1 to TRBJ2-5; 8 bases line up with TRBD2. Unmatched junction bases numbered 13, after V lost 8 bases and J lost 5 bases. The CDR3 has 14 amino acids. Germline V lookup: CDR1 SQVTM, CDR2 ANQGSEA. In DNA, the CDR3 is TGCAGCAGTTACTCTAGTAGCGGGGTGGAGACCCAGTACTTC. It codes for CSSYSSSGVETQYF.

This clonotype was seen ten or more times. The CDR3 coding sequence is TGTGCCAGCAGGGACGGACAAGGGGGTGGCTACACCTTC. Translation gives CASRDGQGGGYTF. This sequence joins TRBV5-8 and TRBJ1-2, with a tentative D call TRBD1 (6 bases). This CDR3 is built from 13 residues. CDR1 is SGHTS, CDR2 YDEGEE, per germline. The V gene lost 5 bases and the J gene lost 7 bases, with 15 bases spanning the gap. The full variable domain, rest sourced from reference TRBV5-8 and TRBJ1-2, is EAGVTQSPTHLIKTRGQQATLRCSPISGHTSVYWYQQALGLGLQFLLWYDEGEERNRGNFPPRFSGRQFPNYSSELNVNALELEDSALYLCASRDGQGGGYTFGSGTRLTVV.

This clonotype showed up just a few times. The chain couples TRBV2 to TRBJ1-1; perhaps TRBD1 as D (6 bases). Trimming pared 9 bases from V and 6 bases from J, leaving 14 bases between. Germline V CDR1 and CDR2: SNHLY, FYNNEI. This CDR3 has 12 amino acids. CDR3 sequence (DNA): TGTGCCAGGGCAGGGGTCGGGGCTGAAGCTTTCTTT. This encodes CARAGVGAEAFF. Using reference TRBV2 and TRBJ1-1 for the parts outside the CDR3, the full variable domain is EPEVTQTPSHQVTQMGQEVILRCVPISNHLYFYWYRQILGQKVEFLVSFYNNEISEKSEIFDDQFSVERPDGSNFTLKIRSTKLEDSAMYFCARAGVGAEAFFGQGTRLTVV.

The rearrangement joins TRBV15 to TRBJ2-7; 8 nucleotides agree with TRBD1. V shed 4 bases and J 5 bases; nucleotides not matched to a gene: 7. Germline CDR1 reads LNHNV; CDR2 reads YYDKDF (reference sequence). There are 14 residues in the CDR3. CDR3 in DNA: TGTGCCACCAGCACGGGGACAGGACGAAACGAGCAGTACTTC. Encoded protein: CATSTGTGRNEQYF.

CDR3 DNA: TGCAGCGTTGAGGGGACAGGGGGTCCCTACGAGCAGTACTTC. Translating gives CSVEGTGGPYEQYF. The chain employs TRBV29-1 and TRBJ2-7, with 11 bases that match TRBD1. The CDR3 runs to 14 residues. Germline CDR1 and CDR2: SQVTM and ANQGSEA. The ends lost 3 bases at V and 2 bases at J; junction bases unmatched: 3.

The chain couples TRBV7-3 to TRBJ2-7; D could derive from TRBD1 or TRBD2 (5 bases each). CDR3 size: 16 residues. Germline values: CDR1 SGHTA, CDR2 FQGTGA. Trimming cost V 5 bases and J 0 bases, with 17 bases left between them. The CDR3 loop reads CASSPRTPDSSYEQYF. The CDR3 DNA is TGTGCCAGCAGCCCTCGGACTCCCGACAGCTCCTACGAGCAGTACTTC.

The chain uses TRBV15 and TRBJ2-5, with TRBD2 as a possible D gene (6 bases). Germline CDR1 LNHNV, CDR2 YYDKDF (reference sequence). Trimming pared 3 bases from V and 1 base from J, leaving 33 bases between. The CDR3 runs 22 residues. CDR3 nucleotides: TGTGCCACCAGCAGGAACAGCTTAAGCCTTTGGAGGGAGCGGACGGTCCAAGAGACCCAGTACTTC. Amino acid sequence: CATSRNSLSLWRERTVQETQYF.

The chain carries TRBV20-1 and TRBJ2-7, with unresolved D. CDR1 and CDR2 from the germline V gene are DFQATT and SNEGSKA (reference sequence). This CDR3 region has 13 residues. V lost 1 base and J 4 bases, leaving 11 bases between the germline ends. The CDR3 is CSARGQNFYEQYF. In DNA, the CDR3 is TGCAGTGCTAGAGGGCAGAATTTTTACGAGCAGTACTTC.

The chain recombines TRBV20-1 with TRBJ1-2; D is uncertain. This CDR3 comprises 15 residues. The ends were cut back, 6 bases at V and 4 bases at J, with 21 bases in the middle. Per the germline V gene, CDR1 is DFQATT and CDR2 is SNEGSKA (reference sequence). The CDR3 here is CSADPPEGGFYGYTF. The CDR3 DNA sequence: TGCAGTGCCGACCCACCAGAGGGCGGCTTCTATGGCTACACCTTC.

This clonotype was picked up one time. This sequence joins TRBV7-6 and TRBJ2-5; D is undetermined. The V gene lost 4 bases and the J gene lost 10 bases, with 16 bases spanning the gap. The germline V gene encodes CDR1 SGHVS and CDR2 FNYEAQ. The CDR3 contains 13 residues. Here the CDR3 DNA reads TGTGCCAGCAGCTCGGACCTTGGCGGAGACCAGTACTTC. Translating gives CASSSDLGGDQYF.

CDR3 sequence reads: CASSLRGLGRNTEAFF. DNA for the CDR3: TGTGCCAGCAGCTTGAGGGGGCTCGGACGTAACACTGAAGCTTTCTTT. This chain joins TRBV11-2 and TRBJ1-1; 7 nucleotides match TRBD1. V lost 3 bases to trimming and J lost 2 bases; unmatched junction nucleotides: 9. Per germline, CDR1 SGHAT and CDR2 FQNNGV. The CDR3 loop spans 16 amino acids. The full variable domain, with the rest looked up from reference TRBV11-2 and TRBJ1-1, is EAGVAQSPRYKIIEKRQSVAFWCNPISGHATLYWYQQILGQGPKLLIQFQNNGVVDDSQLPKDRFSAERLKGVDSTLKIQPAKLEDSAVYLCASSLRGLGRNTEAFFGQGTRLTVV.

V usage is TRBV10-3 and J usage is TRBJ2-7, with 9 bases lining up with TRBD1. This CDR3 comprises 15 residues. V lost 0 bases, J lost 4 bases, and 4 bases stayed unmatched. The germline CDR1 and CDR2 sequences are ENHRY and SYGVKD. This CDR3 reads CAISESTGGQYEQYF. The CDR3 region has the DNA TGTGCCATCAGTGAGTCGACAGGGGGTCAATACGAGCAGTACTTC.

In regard to this clonotype: Since a much larger clone is just one base distant, this may be a read error. No conserved phenylalanine or tryptophan ends this CDR3, so it is likely a read error. The V and J genes are TRBV7-9 and TRBJ1-6; TRBD1 agrees at 9 bases. V shed 1 base, J shed 10 bases, and the junction held 5 bases outside the gene matches. Germline V gives CDR1 SEHNR, CDR2 FQNEAQ (reference sequence). This CDR3 contains 15 residues. In nucleotides, the CDR3 is TGTGCCAGCAGCTTAGAACAGGGGGCGGAATCACCCCTCCACCTT. It yields the protein CASSLEQGAESPLHL.

The chain joins TRBV7-8 to TRBJ2-1; 7 bases align to TRBD2. Germline V gene data show CDR1 as SGHVS and CDR2 as FQNEAQ. The CDR3 consists of 13 residues. V lost 4 bases, J lost 10 bases, and 7 bases stayed unmatched. The CDR3 bases are TGTGCCAGCAGCTCGATGGGAGGGACCGAGCAGTTCTTC. Amino acid sequence: CASSSMGGTEQFF.

In this sample, this clonotype turned up many times. V gene TRBV24-1 combines with J gene TRBJ2-2; D perhaps matches TRBD1 (5 bases). The V and J ends lost 0 bases and 4 bases respectively, with 8 bases between them. CDR1 is KGHDR and CDR2 is SFDVKD in the germline V gene. This CDR3 is 15 amino acids long. CDR3 nucleotide sequence: TGTGCCACCAGTGATTTGTGGGGCAGCACCGGGGAGCTGTTTTTT. Protein sequence: CATSDLWGSTGELFF.

This clonotype occurred many times. The rearrangement joins TRBV5-8 to TRBJ2-5; perhaps TRBD1 as D (6 bases). The CDR3 is 13 amino acids. Germline values: CDR1 SGHTS, CDR2 YDEGEE. Between the trimmed V and J ends, which lost 3 bases and 1 base, there was a span of 7 bases. CDR3 coding DNA: TGTGCCAGCAGCTGGGACATCCAAGAGACCCAGTACTTC. It is translated as CASSWDIQETQYF.